These 20 T cell receptor beta chains came from one sample sequenced in a study of PD-L1 blockade in urothelial cancer. Noted time point: pretreatment peripheral blood. The protocol was immunoSEQ multiplex PCR, while the TCRdb copy is restricted to in-frame clones and leaves out a portion. The sample has roughly 52,000 clones, 79% seen once. Sequenced here: PBMCs, sampled around atezolizumab (anti-PD-L1) treatment. The receptor set was obtained from a man aged 65-85 years with urothelial cancer.

This clone was detected a few times. The chain combines TRBV4-1 with TRBJ1-1; D ambiguous. CDR3 length: 15 amino acids. Trimming left V 3 bases short and J 1 base short, with 12 bases between. Looked up from germline, CDR1 is MGHRA and CDR2 is YSYEKL. The CDR3 bases are TGCGCCAGCAGCCATCCGGCAGGCAGGAACACTGAAGCTTTCTTT. Residues: CASSHPAGRNTEAFF.

The rearrangement links TRBV6-1 to TRBJ1-3; 8 bases align to TRBD1. This CDR3 contains 16 residues. CDR1 is MNHNS and CDR2 is SASEGT in the germline V gene. J was trimmed by 1 base and V by 7 bases; bases with no gene match: 9. The chain's CDR3 is CASTDPGQVSGNTIYF. The CDR3 nucleotides are TGTGCCAGCACTGACCCGGGACAGGTGTCTGGAAACACCATATATTTT.

The chain is built from TRBV25-1 and TRBJ2-3, with a weak D call TRBD1 (5 bases). V shed 5 bases and J shed 5 bases, with 17 bases lying between them. CDR1 MGHDK and CDR2 SYGVNS come from the germline V gene. There are 15 residues in the CDR3. The CDR3 sequence: CASSTYRGAKDTQYF. In nucleotides, the CDR3 is TGTGCCAGCAGTACTTATAGGGGCGCAAAAGATACGCAGTATTTT. The full variable domain, with the rest looked up from reference TRBV25-1 and TRBJ2-3, is EADIYQTPRYLVIGTGKKITLECSQTMGHDKMYWYQQDPGMELHLIHYSYGVNSTEKGDLSSESTVSRIRTEHFPLTLESARPSHTSQYLCASSTYRGAKDTQYFGPGTRLTVL.

The gene calls are TRBV6-5 and TRBJ1-2, with D unclear. This CDR3 is built from 14 residues. The germline V and J ends were trimmed by 5 bases and 4 bases, with 14 bases remaining between them. Germline V lookup: CDR1 MNHEY, CDR2 SVGAGI. CDR3: CASSNGRTSYGYTF. The CDR3 nucleotides are TGTGCCAGCAGTAACGGACGGACTTCCTATGGCTACACCTTC.

V usage is TRBV29-1 and J usage is TRBJ2-5, with D unresolved. The V end lost 3 bases, the J end lost 0 bases, and 5 bases lay between the germline ends. The germline V gene has CDR1 SQVTM and CDR2 ANQGSEA. The CDR3 has 12 residues. The CDR3 sequence is CSVEEYQETQYF. The CDR3 region has the DNA TGCAGCGTTGAGGAGTACCAAGAGACCCAGTACTTC.

V and J are TRBV12-5 and TRBJ2-3, with 9 positions matching TRBD2. CDR1 LGHNT and CDR2 FRNRAP come from the germline V gene. This CDR3 is 18 amino acids long. Losses at the gene ends were 0 bases for V and 3 bases for J; bases not matched to a gene: 10. CDR3 region: CASGLVLRAGGPTDTQYF. The CDR3 region has the DNA TGTGCTAGTGGTTTGGTACTACGGGCGGGAGGGCCAACAGATACGCAGTATTTT.

This clone showed up just once. This chain connects TRBV28 to TRBJ1-5, with a weak D call TRBD1 (6 bases). The CDR3 spans 17 residues. V was trimmed by 3 bases and J by 0 bases, leaving 15 bases between them. The germline V gene has CDR1 MDHEN and CDR2 SYDVKM. In DNA, the CDR3 is TGTGCCAGCAGTTTGGGTCGGGGGGCGCGTAGCAATCAGCCCCAGCATTTT. This gives the protein CASSLGRGARSNQPQHF.

The rearrangement uses TRBV15 and TRBJ1-2; D perhaps matches TRBD1 (6 bases). The V end was cut by 0 bases, the J end by 5 bases, with 19 bases between. Germline values: CDR1 LNHNV, CDR2 YYDKDF (reference sequence). This CDR3 has 17 residues. The CDR3 DNA follows: TGTGCCACCAGCAGAGATTGGGGGATTGGGGGCTTATATGGCTACACCTTC. Protein: CATSRDWGIGGLYGYTF.

The chain recombines TRBV14 with TRBJ2-5; D uncertain. This CDR3 region has 12 residues. Trimming shortened V by 4 bases and J by 1 base, and 4 bases separated the two germline ends. Germline CDR1 SGHDN, CDR2 FVKESK. CDR3 sequence reads: CASSRAQETQYF. In nucleotides, the CDR3 is TGTGCCAGCAGCCGGGCCCAAGAGACCCAGTACTTC.

The V and J genes are TRBV21-1 and TRBJ2-7; the table's D gene call, TRBD1, was not cross checked with the DNA. TRBV21-1 is designated a pseudogene. The CDR3 is made up of 15 amino acids. The CDR3 region has the DNA TGTGCCAGCAGCAAAGTCGAGACAGGGCCCTACGAGCAGTACTTC. This translates into CASSKVETGPYEQYF.

Only a few counts were recorded for this clone. V gene TRBV30 combines with J gene TRBJ1-5; no definite D call. This CDR3 is 13 amino acids long. Per germline, CDR1 GTSNPN and CDR2 SVGIG (reference sequence). V lost 0 bases to trimming and J lost 1 base, with 4 bases between them. Written as DNA, the CDR3 is TGTGCCTGGAGTGTGGAGAGCAATCAGCCCCAGCATTTT. Its protein is CAWSVESNQPQHF.

V is TRBV7-8 and J is TRBJ2-7; 7 bases are a match to TRBD1. Germline V gene sequence: CDR1 SGHVS, CDR2 FQNEAQ. With V trimmed by 1 base and J by 3 bases, 3 bases remained unmatched. CDR3 length: 14 residues. For the CDR3, the DNA is TGTGCCAGCAGCTTAGTCGGGACAGACTACGAGCAGTACTTC. Amino acid sequence: CASSLVGTDYEQYF.

This chain connects TRBV29-1 to TRBJ2-1; D is unresolved. The V end lost 4 bases, the J end lost 4 bases, and 5 bases lay between the germline ends. CDR3 length: 11 amino acids. CDR1 is SQVTM and CDR2 is ANQGSEA in the germline V gene. The CDR3 sequence: CSVALYNEQFF. The DNA for the CDR3 is TGCAGCGTTGCCCTTTACAATGAGCAGTTCTTC.

The sample holds a few counts of this clone. The chain carries TRBV30 and TRBJ1-1; TRBD1 aligns across 7 bases. The ends lost 0 bases at V and 10 bases at J; junction bases unmatched: 8. This CDR3 comprises 13 residues. Germline CDR1 reads GTSNPN; CDR2 reads SVGIG (reference sequence). CDR3 residues: CAWSVYRGEGAFF. The CDR3 DNA is TGTGCCTGGAGTGTATACAGGGGCGAGGGAGCTTTCTTT.

There are a few counts of this clone. This chain uses TRBV6-6 with TRBJ2-7, with D perhaps matching TRBD1 (6 bases). Trimming took 2 bases from V and 3 from J, leaving 17 bases between them. This CDR3 region has 16 residues. Germline loops: CDR1 MNHNY, CDR2 SVGAGI (reference sequence). The CDR3 reads CASSYLSTGTLYEQYF. The CDR3, as DNA: TGTGCCAGCAGTTACCTTTCGACAGGAACCCTCTACGAGCAGTACTTC.

The chain uses TRBV2 and TRBJ2-1; 11 bases fit TRBD2. CDR3 length equals 15 residues. V was clipped by 3 bases and J by 10 bases; unmatched bases: 8. Germline V gene sequence: CDR1 SNHLY, CDR2 FYNNEI. This chain's CDR3 is CASSDLSSGRQEQFF. CDR3 nucleotide sequence: TGTGCCAGCAGTGATTTGTCTAGCGGGAGGCAGGAGCAGTTCTTC.

This clone was picked up one time. The rearrangement joins TRBV7-3 to TRBJ2-7; TRBD1 is a possible D gene (6 bases). The CDR3 is 15 amino acids. V lost 1 base to trimming and J lost 2 bases, with 12 bases between them. Germline CDR1 SGHTA, CDR2 FQGTGA. The CDR3 sequence: CASSLSSGAAYEQYF. In nucleotides, the CDR3 is TGTGCCAGCAGCTTAAGCTCAGGGGCGGCCTACGAGCAGTACTTC. Combining the CDR3 with reference TRBV7-3 and TRBJ2-7 gives the whole variable domain GAGVSQTPSNKVTEKGKYVELRCDPISGHTALYWYRQSLGQGPEFLIYFQGTGAADDSGLPNDRFFAVRPEGSVSTLKIQRTERGDSAVYLCASSLSSGAAYEQYFGPGTRLTVT.

The gene calls are TRBV10-3 and TRBJ2-7, with a weak D call TRBD1 (6 bases). The CDR3 spans 14 residues. Germline values: CDR1 ENHRY, CDR2 SYGVKD. V lost 0 bases, J lost 5 bases, and 11 bases lay in between. The CDR3 is CAISESTGLDEQYF. The DNA for the CDR3 is TGTGCCATCAGTGAGTCGACAGGACTCGACGAGCAGTACTTC.

Regarding this clone: Other DNA sequences within the sample encode an identical CDR3. The chain combines TRBV30 with TRBJ1-2; D gene unclear. The V and J ends lost 3 bases and 4 bases respectively, with 6 bases between them. Germline-derived CDR1 and CDR2 are GTSNPN and SVGIG (reference sequence). This CDR3 has 11 amino acids. The CDR3 is CAWSGGYGYTF. The CDR3 region has the DNA TGTGCCTGGAGCGGAGGCTATGGCTACACCTTC.

The DNA for the CDR3 is TGTGCCAGTAGTACCTCTCGACAGGGGGGGGAGAACACCTTC. Amino acid sequence: CASSTSRQGGENTF. The genes are TRBV19 and TRBJ1-2; 9 bases map to TRBD1. V shed 4 bases, J shed 12 bases, and the junction held 12 bases outside the gene matches. Germline CDR1 and CDR2: LNHDA and SQIVND (reference sequence). This CDR3 comprises 14 residues.